The 32 T cell receptor beta chains reported below all come from one sample, sequenced in a study of CD8 T cells in Susac syndrome. RNA was extracted with the RNeasy kit, and a quantity of about 0.45 to 1 ug was reverse transcribed using random hexamers. TCRdb reanalysed the immunoSEQ multiplex PCR reads using MiXCR and keeps one entry per CDR3 protein. The table lists about 120,000 distinct CDR3 sequences, 85% to 95% of them singletons. Material for sequencing was CD8+ T cells from PBMCs. The receptors come from a human donor in good health.

This clonotype was detected only a few times. This sequence joins TRBV5-1 and TRBJ2-7; no clear D. Trimming left V 4 bases short and J 0 bases short, with 11 bases between. Germline V gives CDR1 SGHRS, CDR2 YFSETQ. This CDR3 contains 14 residues. The CDR3 is CASSPQGSSYEQYF. Here the CDR3 DNA reads TGCGCCAGCAGCCCCCAAGGCAGCTCCTACGAGCAGTACTTC.

The J gene is TRBJ1-1, the V gene TRBV3-1, with 8 bases that match TRBD1. Looked up from germline, CDR1 is LGHDT and CDR2 is YNNKEL (reference sequence). The CDR3 is 13 amino acids. V was pared by 7 bases and J by 4 bases, with 5 bases of the junction left unmatched. CDR3 in DNA: TGTGCCAGCACAGGACAGGGCGTCACTGAAGCTTTCTTT. Protein product: CASTGQGVTEAFF. The full variable domain, rest sourced from reference TRBV3-1 and TRBJ1-1, is DTAVSQTPKYLVTQMGNDKSIKCEQNLGHDTMYWYKQDSKKFLKIMFSYNNKELIINETVPNRFSPKSPDKAHLNLHINSLELGDSAVYFCASTGQGVTEAFFGQGTRLTVV.

This sequence joins TRBV19 and TRBJ2-7; 9 nucleotides align to TRBD2. Per the germline V gene, CDR1 is LNHDA and CDR2 is SQIVND (reference sequence). Germline trimming cut 5 bases from V and 2 bases from J; bases unmatched to any gene: 7. This CDR3 has 15 residues. CDR3 residues: CASSVRLAEAYEQYF. The DNA of the CDR3 is TGTGCCAGTAGTGTCAGACTAGCGGAGGCCTACGAGCAGTACTTC.

This sequence joins TRBV5-1 and TRBJ2-6; a weak D match, TRBD1 (6 bases). V shed 1 base and J shed 0 bases, with 11 bases lying between them. The CDR3 has 17 amino acids. Germline V gives CDR1 SGHRS, CDR2 YFSETQ. The CDR3 bases are TGCGCCAGCAGCTTGATTTTGACAGGCTCTGGGGCCAACGTCCTGACTTTC. Residues: CASSLILTGSGANVLTF.

The chain links TRBV3-1 to TRBJ2-5, with D unclear. V lost 3 bases to trimming and J lost 2 bases, with 10 bases between them. The germline V gene encodes CDR1 LGHDT and CDR2 YNNKEL (reference sequence). This CDR3 comprises 14 residues. Written as DNA, the CDR3 is TGTGCCAGCAGCCACGAAGACCGGCAAGAGACCCAGTACTTC. The encoded protein is CASSHEDRQETQYF.

V is TRBV11-2 and J is TRBJ2-7; the match to TRBD2 covers 9 bases. The J segment lost 2 bases and the V segment lost 1 base, leaving 3 bases of the junction unmatched. Germline CDR1 and CDR2: SGHAT and FQNNGV. The CDR3 totals 15 residues. The CDR3 is CASSLGTSVAYEQYF. DNA for the CDR3: TGTGCCAGCAGCTTAGGGACTAGCGTGGCCTACGAGCAGTACTTC.

The chain is built from TRBV10-3 and TRBJ2-7, with 14 bases lining up with TRBD2. V lost 6 bases to trimming and J lost 6 bases; unmatched junction nucleotides: 4. The CDR3 loop spans 14 amino acids. Per the germline V gene, CDR1 is ENHRY and CDR2 is SYGVKD. CDR3 nucleotides: TGTGCCATCAGGGGGACTAGCGGGAGCCCCGAGCAGTACTTC. It translates to CAIRGTSGSPEQYF.

The chain is built from TRBV3-1 and TRBJ1-2; D remains ambiguous. This CDR3 has 12 residues. V shed 4 bases and J shed 4 bases, with 7 bases lying between them. Germline CDR1 is LGHDT and CDR2 is YNNKEL (reference sequence). The CDR3 nucleotides read TGTGCCAGCAGCCTTCGGACCTATGGCTACACCTTC. This gives the protein CASSLRTYGYTF.

The chain recombines TRBV13 with TRBJ2-7, with 7 positions matching TRBD1. Germline CDR1 PRHDT, CDR2 FYEKMQ (reference sequence). The CDR3 covers 14 residues. V dropped 5 bases and J dropped 2; count of bases not matched to a gene: 6. The DNA for the CDR3 is TGTGCCAGCAGCGTCGACAGGGACCCCTACGAGCAGTACTTC. Its protein is CASSVDRDPYEQYF.

As concerns this clonotype: Relative to the germline gene, one junction end is altered; a read error may explain this. The chain uses TRBV2 and TRBJ2-2; 8 bases fit TRBD1. CDR1 SNHLY and CDR2 FYNNEI come from the germline V gene. The CDR3 is made up of 15 amino acids. CDR3 DNA: TGTGCCAGCAGAGAAGGACAGGGAGGCACCGGGGAGCTGTTTTTT. This codes for CASREGQGGTGELFF.

CDR3 loop: CASSLWDRPYGYTF. Written as DNA, the CDR3 is TGTGCCAGCAGCCTGTGGGACAGACCGTATGGCTACACCTTC. This chain connects TRBV14 to TRBJ1-2; 7 bases fit TRBD1. The CDR3 is made up of 14 amino acids. V shed 4 bases and J 5 bases; nucleotides not matched to a gene: 7. Per the germline V gene, CDR1 is SGHDN and CDR2 is FVKESK.

The chain uses TRBV6-2 or TRBV6-3 and TRBJ2-7; the D is unclear. In germline, CDR1 is MNHEY, CDR2 SVGEGT. The CDR3 extends over 13 amino acids. V lost 6 bases to trimming and J lost 6 bases, with 15 bases between them. Here the CDR3 DNA reads TGTGCCAGCAGGGGGATGGCCTTGGGCGAGCAGTACTTC. Protein: CASRGMALGEQYF.

This sequence joins TRBV12-3 or TRBV12-4 and TRBJ1-5; no clear D. The V end lost 8 bases, the J end lost 8 bases, and 13 bases lay between the germline ends. The CDR3 is 12 amino acids. The CDR3 DNA is TGTGCCAGCCAATACGGTCGGGAGCCCCAGCATTTT. Protein: CASQYGREPQHF.

J is TRBJ1-3 and V is TRBV7-2, with 7 bases that match TRBD1. The CDR3 contains 14 residues. With V trimmed by 5 bases and J by 8 bases, 9 bases remained unmatched. Germline V CDR1 and CDR2: SGHTA, FQGNSA. CDR3 bases: TGTGCCAGCAGCGTGACAGGGCGGGGAGACACCATATATTTT. Translating it yields CASSVTGRGDTIYF.

This clonotype was seen a single time. This chain links TRBV29-1 with TRBJ1-1; a weak D match, TRBD1 (5 bases). Deletions cut 4 bases from V and 0 bases from J, with 15 bases between. Germline lookup yields CDR1 SQVTM and CDR2 ANQGSEA. The CDR3 spans 15 residues. The CDR3 bases are TGCAGCGTTGTCTACCGGGACTCTTTGAACACTGAAGCTTTCTTT. Its protein is CSVVYRDSLNTEAFF.

This clonotype turned up a few times. The chain carries TRBV4-3 and TRBJ2-7; 12 bases line up with TRBD2. This CDR3 spans 15 amino acids. Germline V gene sequence: CDR1 LGHNA, CDR2 YSLEER. V trimming: 1 base; J trimming: 3 bases; junction bases outside the gene matches: 1. The CDR3 spells CASSQGLAGVYEQYF. The CDR3 DNA is TGCGCCAGCAGCCAAGGACTAGCGGGGGTCTACGAGCAGTACTTC.

The chain combines TRBV19 with TRBJ1-2, with D uncertain. The CDR3 is made up of 13 amino acids. Trimming left V 3 bases short and J 8 bases short, with 13 bases between. CDR1 LNHDA and CDR2 SQIVND come from the germline V gene (reference sequence). CDR3 sequence: CASSIPTGRGYTF. CDR3 coding DNA: TGTGCCAGTAGTATCCCGACGGGTCGGGGCTACACCTTC.

The gene calls are TRBV6-2 or TRBV6-3 and TRBJ2-7; D is unresolved. This CDR3 comprises 11 residues. From germline, CDR1 is MNHEY and CDR2 SVGEGT. Trimming removed 6 bases from V and 5 bases from J, with 8 bases in between. This chain's CDR3 is CASRTVHEQYF. The CDR3, as DNA: TGTGCCAGCAGAACCGTGCACGAGCAGTACTTC.

The chain carries TRBV27 and TRBJ1-2; D not certain. The V end was cut by 5 bases, the J end by 4 bases, with 20 bases between. Germline assignment: CDR1 MNHEY and CDR2 SMNVEV (reference sequence). CDR3 length: 16 amino acids. Here the CDR3 reads CASSPRRLDLFYGYTF. Written as DNA, the CDR3 is TGTGCCAGCAGTCCCCGGAGGCTGGACCTCTTCTATGGCTACACCTTC.

This chain connects TRBV7-8 to TRBJ2-5; the D gene could be TRBD1 or TRBD2 (5 bases each). There are 16 residues in the CDR3. The ends were cut back, 5 bases at V and 4 bases at J, with 20 bases in the middle. Germline V lookup: CDR1 SGHVS, CDR2 FQNEAQ. The CDR3 sequence: CASSPNRGVSGETQYF. CDR3 DNA: TGTGCCAGCAGCCCCAACCGAGGGGTATCGGGAGAGACCCAGTACTTC. Drawing the rest from reference TRBV7-8 and TRBJ2-5, the complete variable domain is GAGVSQSPRYKVAKRGQDVALRCDPISGHVSLFWYQQALGQGPEFLTYFQNEAQLDKSGLPSDRFFAERPEGSVSTLKIQRTQQEDSAVYLCASSPNRGVSGETQYFGPGTRLLVL.

The rearrangement links TRBV5-1 to TRBJ2-4; 14 nucleotides agree with TRBD2. The CDR3 runs to 17 residues. With V trimmed by 4 bases and J by 6 bases, 9 bases remained unmatched. Per germline, CDR1 SGHRS and CDR2 YFSETQ. Here the CDR3 DNA reads TGCGCCAGCAGCCCTGGACTAGCGGGAGGTATCGGAAACATTCAGTACTTC. This sequence encodes CASSPGLAGGIGNIQYF.

The genes are TRBV20-1 and TRBJ2-1, with 7 bases aligning to TRBD2. The CDR3 is made up of 15 amino acids. The V gene end was trimmed by 6 bases and the J gene end by 0 bases; junction bases not matched to a gene: 8. Germline CDR1 and CDR2: DFQATT and SNEGSKA (reference sequence). CDR3 bases: TGCAGTGCCCTATCGGCTAGCGGCTCCTACAATGAGCAGTTCTTC. Protein: CSALSASGSYNEQFF.

The chain couples TRBV19 to TRBJ1-5; 7 positions match TRBD1. From germline, CDR1 is LNHDA and CDR2 SQIVND (reference sequence). The V segment lost 6 bases and the J segment 1 base; nucleotides outside the gene matches: 6. This CDR3 has 15 residues. The CDR3 bases are TGTGCCAGTAGCCCTGGACAGGCCAGCAATCAGCCCCAGCATTTT. Its protein product is CASSPGQASNQPQHF.

This clonotype has a handful of counts. The chain uses TRBV6-5 and TRBJ2-5, with TRBD1 as a possible D gene (6 bases). The ends were cut back, 2 bases at V and 1 base at J, with 11 bases in the middle. The CDR3 is 15 amino acids. In germline, CDR1 is MNHEY, CDR2 SVGAGI. The CDR3: CASSYRDTSQETQYF. CDR3 nucleotide sequence: TGTGCCAGCAGTTACCGGGACACCTCCCAAGAGACCCAGTACTTC.

The chain employs TRBV10-1 and TRBJ2-7; no clear D. The V end lost 6 bases, the J end lost 3 bases, and 12 bases lay between the germline ends. Germline CDR1 WNHNN, CDR2 SYGVQD (reference sequence). This CDR3 has 13 residues. The CDR3 protein is CASRERTYYEQYF. The DNA for the CDR3 is TGCGCCAGCAGGGAGAGAACCTACTACGAGCAGTACTTC.

V is TRBV24-1 and J is TRBJ2-2, with D unresolved. The CDR3 runs to 13 residues. The ends were cut back, 5 bases at V and 5 bases at J, with 8 bases in the middle. From germline, CDR1 is KGHDR and CDR2 SFDVKD. This CDR3 reads CATSGIRTGELFF. The CDR3 nucleotides read TGTGCCACCAGTGGGATTCGGACCGGGGAGCTGTTTTTT.

This chain's CDR3 is CASSQTSGSYEQYF. The CDR3 nucleotides read TGCGCCAGCAGCCAAACTAGCGGGAGTTACGAGCAGTACTTC. This rearrangement joins TRBV4-3 to TRBJ2-7; 11 bases agree with TRBD2. This CDR3 is 14 amino acids long. J gave up 4 bases and V 2 bases, and 1 base lay outside the gene matches. Germline CDR1 LGHNA, CDR2 YSLEER.

The sample holds one count of this clonotype. The chain recombines TRBV3-1 with TRBJ1-2, with D tentatively TRBD1 (6 bases). The CDR3 loop spans 15 amino acids. The germline CDR1 and CDR2 sequences are LGHDT and YNNKEL (reference sequence). Trimming cost V 5 bases and J 0 bases, with 13 bases left between them. CDR3 loop: CASSLQGGSNYGYTF. The DNA for the CDR3 is TGTGCCAGCAGCTTACAGGGCGGATCTAACTATGGCTACACCTTC.

This clonotype has more than one count but fewer than ten. This CDR3 reads CASRRGTGNTGELFF. CDR3 nucleotide sequence: TGTGCCAGCAGGAGGGGGACAGGGAACACCGGGGAGCTGTTTTTT. The chain has TRBV6-2 or TRBV6-3 and TRBJ2-2; 8 bases agree with TRBD1. Germline CDR1 is MNHEY and CDR2 is SVGEGT. The CDR3 spans 15 residues. The ends lost 6 bases at V and 1 base at J; junction bases unmatched: 4.

The V gene is TRBV19, the J gene TRBJ1-3; the D is unclear. CDR1 and CDR2 (germline): LNHDA, SQIVND (reference sequence). This CDR3 region has 13 residues. Trimming left V 8 bases short and J 0 bases short, with 8 bases between. CDR3: CASRTTSGNTIYF. The CDR3 DNA reads as TGTGCCAGTCGGACCACCTCTGGAAACACCATATATTTT. The full variable domain, in which reference TRBV19 and TRBJ1-3 provide the parts outside the CDR3, is DGGITQSPKYLFRKEGQNVTLSCEQNLNHDAMYWYRQDPGQGLRLIYYSQIVNDFQKGDIAEGYSVSREKKESFPLTVTSAQKNPTAFYLCASRTTSGNTIYFGEGSWLTVV.

This clonotype was observed a few times. The rearrangement uses TRBV7-9 and TRBJ2-3; D gene uncertain. Germline assignment: CDR1 SEHNR and CDR2 FQNEAQ (reference sequence). The CDR3 has 12 amino acids. Trimming pared 5 bases from V and 0 bases from J, leaving 3 bases between. The DNA of the CDR3 is TGTGCCAGCAGCACTAGCACAGATACGCAGTATTTT. This gives the protein CASSTSTDTQYF.

The chain is built from TRBV7-8 and TRBJ2-5; D is perhaps TRBD1 or TRBD2 (5 bases each). The CDR3 has 14 amino acids. Trimming took 5 bases from V and 5 from J, leaving 15 bases between them. Looked up from germline, CDR1 is SGHVS and CDR2 is FQNEAQ. CDR3 residues: CASSPGPTGETQYF. The DNA for the CDR3 is TGTGCCAGCAGCCCGGGACCCACGGGGGAGACCCAGTACTTC.